The entry below describes one T cell receptor (beta chain). Its antigen is still unknown. This sample is drawn from a study of T cells after yellow fever vaccination. Study context: SMART-Seq v4 Ultra Low Input prepared libraries from low-cell fractions. General study points: There was a small share of clonotypes that showed up in both the CD4 and CD8 compartments.

TCR cDNA was made by 5'RACE template switching, adding a universal primer site and UMIs. TCRdb fed the 5' RACE reads into MiXCR, producing one record per CDR3 protein. The table records under 550,000 distinct CDR3 sequences, about a fifth of them present only once. Trimming at V came to 3 bases and at J to 4 bases, leaving 4 bases not matched to a gene. CDR1 is GTSNPN, CDR2 SVGIG, per germline (reference sequence). The CDR3 covers 14 residues. Source: PBMCs, taken approximately 20 days after the first yellow fever vaccination. The receptor comes from a man aged 18-30 years who received the YFV17D yellow fever vaccine. The chain is built from TRBV30 and TRBJ2-3, with 10 nucleotides matching TRBD2. The CDR3 loop is CAWRAGGDADTQYF. CDR3 DNA: TGTGCCTGGAGAGCGGGGGGGGATGCAGATACGCAGTATTTT.